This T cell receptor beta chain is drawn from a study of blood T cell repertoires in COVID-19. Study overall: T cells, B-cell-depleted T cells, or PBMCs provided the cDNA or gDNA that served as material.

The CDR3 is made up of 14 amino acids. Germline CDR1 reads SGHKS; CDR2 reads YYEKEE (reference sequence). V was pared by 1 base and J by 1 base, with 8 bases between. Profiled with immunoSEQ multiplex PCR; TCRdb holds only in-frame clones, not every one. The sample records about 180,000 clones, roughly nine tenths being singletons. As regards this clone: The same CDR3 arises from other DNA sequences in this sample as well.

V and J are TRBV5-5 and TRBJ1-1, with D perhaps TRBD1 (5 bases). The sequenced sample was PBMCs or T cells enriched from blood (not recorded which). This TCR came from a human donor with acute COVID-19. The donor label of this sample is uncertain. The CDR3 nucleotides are TGTGCCAGCAGCTTGTCCGGGGGGAACACTGAAGCTTTCTTT. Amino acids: CASSLSGGNTEAFF.